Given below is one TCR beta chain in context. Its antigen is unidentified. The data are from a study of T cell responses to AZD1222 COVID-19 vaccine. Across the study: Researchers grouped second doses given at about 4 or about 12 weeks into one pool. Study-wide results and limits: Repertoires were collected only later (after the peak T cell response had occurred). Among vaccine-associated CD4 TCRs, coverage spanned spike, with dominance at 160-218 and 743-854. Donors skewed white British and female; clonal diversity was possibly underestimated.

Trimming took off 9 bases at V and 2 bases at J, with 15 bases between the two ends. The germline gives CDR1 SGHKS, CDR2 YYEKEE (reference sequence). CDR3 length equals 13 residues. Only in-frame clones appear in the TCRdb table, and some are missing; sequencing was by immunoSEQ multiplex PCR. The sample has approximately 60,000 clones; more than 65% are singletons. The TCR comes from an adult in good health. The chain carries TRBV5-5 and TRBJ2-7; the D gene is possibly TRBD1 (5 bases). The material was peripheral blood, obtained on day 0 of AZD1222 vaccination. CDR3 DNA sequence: TGTGCCATTACAGACACAGGAACCTACGAGCAGTACTTC. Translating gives CAITDTGTYEQYF.